These 6 T cell receptor beta chains came from one sample sequenced in a study of T-cell reconstitution after alpha-beta-depleted transplantation in children (dated by TCRdb to 2016 to 2017). The protocol used for the library was PCR. TCRdb lists the instrument as Illumina HiSeq 2500. Molecular barcoding was employed in the preparation of TCR libraries, with unique molecular identifiers being used to normalize TCRbeta repertoire quantification. The raw public data were reprocessed by TCRdb itself: fastp quality trimming at Q25, MiXCR clonotype calling, in-frame beta chains only. When rows share a CDR3 protein, they turn into one entry using the most common DNA and genes. This sample holds some 200,000 distinct CDR3 sequences; roughly 8.3% were observed only once. Of the sample, roughly 35% is held by the ten largest clones. Sample treatment or condition, as interpreted from the label and publication: allogeneic hematopoietic cell transplantation with graft depleted of TCRalphabeta T cells and CD19 B cells.

This specimen consisted of PBMCs, mostly from graft donor cells, obtained 360 days after TCRalphabeta/CD19-depleted stem cell transplant. The receptors derive from a male patient between 2 and 9 years old who had a stem cell transplant for acute myeloid leukemia, so the T cells may come from the graft donor.

This clonotype was seen a handful of times. The chain uses TRBV5-1 and TRBJ2-4; D not resolved. This CDR3 region has 15 residues. CDR1 is SGHRS, CDR2 YFSETQ, per germline. Trimming stripped 0 bases from V and 5 bases from J, with 12 bases between. The CDR3, as DNA: TGCGCCAGCAGCTTGGCGGGCGGAAAGGAAAACATTCAGTACTTC. Translation gives CASSLAGGKENIQYF.

The rearrangement links TRBV12-3 or TRBV12-4 to TRBJ2-1; D unclear. The CDR3 totals 15 residues. The V end was cut by 6 bases, the J end by 9 bases, with 21 bases between. CDR3 nucleotide sequence: TGTGCCAGCAGGGCCGTTGGGGTTAGGGTTAGTGAGCAGTTCTTC. It is translated as CASRAVGVRVSEQFF.

This chain links TRBV29-1 with TRBJ2-2, with 8 bases identical to TRBD1. Losses at the gene ends were 4 bases for V and 2 bases for J; bases not matched to a gene: 3. This CDR3 spans 14 amino acids. The V gene's germline CDR1 is SQVTM and CDR2 ANQGSEA. The CDR3 spells CSVGDRTNTGELFF. Written as DNA, the CDR3 is TGCAGCGTTGGGGACAGGACTAACACCGGGGAGCTGTTTTTT.

The gene calls are TRBV7-6 and TRBJ2-3; a weak D match, TRBD1 (6 bases). Trimming removed 5 bases at V and 2 bases at J, with 14 bases between. CDR1 is SGHVS and CDR2 is FNYEAQ in the germline V gene. The CDR3 runs to 15 residues. CDR3 coding DNA: TGTGCCAGCAGCCCGCCGGCAGGGGTCACAGATACGCAGTATTTT. Protein: CASSPPAGVTDTQYF. Looking up the rest from reference TRBV7-6 and TRBJ2-3 gives the full variable domain: GAGVSQSPRYKVTKRGQDVALRCDPISGHVSLYWYRQALGQGPEFLTYFNYEAQQDKSGLPNDRFSAERPEGSISTLTIQRTEQRDSAMYRCASSPPAGVTDTQYFGPGTRLTVL.

The rearrangement joins TRBV5-1 to TRBJ2-1; 10 bases align to TRBD2. Germline V gene data show CDR1 as SGHRS and CDR2 as YFSETQ. The CDR3 consists of 17 residues. V lost 0 bases and J lost 1; bases outside the gene matches: 4. CDR3 residues: CASSLEAAGGSYNEQFF. The CDR3 DNA sequence: TGCGCCAGCAGCTTGGAGGCAGCGGGGGGGTCCTACAATGAGCAGTTCTTC.

This clonotype was counted ten times or more. This chain uses TRBV29-1 with TRBJ2-7; no firm D call. In germline, CDR1 is SQVTM, CDR2 ANQGSEA. The CDR3 is made up of 16 amino acids. With 0 bases removed from V and 2 bases from J, the gap between germline ends came to 17 bases. CDR3 residues: CSVEDPTSQGAYEQYF. CDR3 sequence (DNA): TGCAGCGTTGAAGACCCCACCAGCCAAGGAGCCTACGAGCAGTACTTC.